Following are 9 T cell receptor beta chains from one sample sequenced in a study of OX40 agonist ivuxolimab in advanced cancers. Sequenced by immunoSEQ multiplex PCR; TCRdb stores in-frame clones only, minus some. The sample holds roughly 10,000 clones, 66% seen once. Sequences were derived from CD4+ or CD8+ T cells sorted from blood, sampled in a trial of the OX40 agonist ivuxolimab. The receptor set was obtained from an adult with an advanced solid tumor such as melanoma, head and neck, liver or kidney cancer.

This rearrangement joins TRBV9 to TRBJ1-4, with TRBD1 matching 7 bases. The J segment lost 8 bases and the V segment lost 3 bases, leaving 10 bases of the junction unmatched. The CDR3 totals 15 residues. Germline V gives CDR1 SGDLS, CDR2 YYNGEE. The CDR3 DNA follows: TGTGCCAGCAGCGCAACGACAGGGTTATACGAAAAACTGTTTTTT. The encoded protein is CASSATTGLYEKLFF.

This clone was detected only once. The chain employs TRBV9 and TRBJ2-5; D ambiguous. The DNA end is a closer match to TRBJ2-7, so the J assignment may be wrong. Per the germline V gene, CDR1 is SGDLS and CDR2 is YYNGEE. This CDR3 is built from 14 residues. The CDR3 DNA reads as TGTGCCAGCAGCGTAACCTCATCGGGCTACGAGCAGTACTTC. Translation: CASSVTSSGYEQYF.

The chain combines TRBV19 with TRBJ2-7; 7 nucleotides match TRBD2. The ends lost 3 bases at V and 0 bases at J; junction bases unmatched: 5. The V gene's germline CDR1 is LNHDA and CDR2 SQIVND (reference sequence). The CDR3 sequence is 15 residues long. CDR3 protein: CASSIEAGSSYEQYF. Here the CDR3 DNA reads TGTGCCAGTAGTATCGAAGCGGGAAGCTCCTACGAGCAGTACTTC.

As concerns this clone: The germline gene is not matched at one end of the junction; a read error may be the cause. The rearrangement uses TRBV7-2 and TRBJ2-7; weak D call: TRBD1 (6 bases). The CDR3 covers 13 residues. Germline CDR1 SGHTA, CDR2 FQGNSA. CDR3: CASSQGQRNEQYF. CDR3 DNA sequence: TGCGCCAGCAGCCAGGGGCAGAGGAACGAGCAGTACTTC. Variable domain in full (rest from reference TRBV7-2 and TRBJ2-7): GAGVSQSPSNKVTEKGKDVELRCDPISGHTALYWYRQSLGQGLEFLIYFQGNSAPDKSGLPSDRFSAERTGGSVSTLTIQRTQQEDSAVYLCASSQGQRNEQYFGPGTRLTVT.

Concerning this clone itself: A much larger clone sits a single nucleotide away, making a read error possible. The chain links TRBV4-2 to TRBJ2-1; TRBD2 matches at 9 bases. Germline V lookup: CDR1 LGHNA, CDR2 YNFKEQ. The CDR3 contains 15 residues. The CDR3 sequence: CAGSQVAGGNNEQFF. The CDR3 DNA sequence: TGTGCCGGCAGCCAAGTGGCGGGAGGGAACAATGAGCAGTTCTTC.

CDR3 nucleotides: TGTGCCAGCACCAAGGATAATTCACCCCTCCACTTT. This codes for CASTKDNSPLHF. The chain uses TRBV7-9 and TRBJ1-6; D is uncertain. CDR1 and CDR2 (germline): SEHNR, FQNEAQ (reference sequence). Trimming removed 7 bases from V and 5 bases from J, with 6 bases in between. The CDR3 is 12 residues long.

The chain carries TRBV4-3 and TRBJ1-1; 8 bases map to TRBD1. The J segment lost 3 bases and the V segment lost 0 bases, leaving 9 bases of the junction unmatched. The length of the CDR3 is 17 residues. CDR1 LGHNA and CDR2 YSLEER come from the germline V gene. This chain's CDR3 is CASSQDRAGGLDTEAFF. DNA of the CDR3: TGCGCCAGCAGCCAAGATCGGGCAGGGGGCTTGGACACTGAAGCTTTCTTT.

The J gene is TRBJ1-1, the V gene TRBV30; tentatively, D is TRBD1 (6 bases). The CDR3 spans 13 residues. Germline V CDR1 and CDR2: GTSNPN, SVGIG (reference sequence). Between the trimmed V and J ends, which lost 3 bases and 8 bases, there was a span of 16 bases. CDR3 sequence (DNA): TGTGCCTGGAGAGGACAGCTCGGCGGGGAAGCTTTCTTT. Amino acids: CAWRGQLGGEAFF.

By share of the sample, this clone is medium-sized. The genes are TRBV7-9 and TRBJ2-3, with 13 bases matching TRBD2. The ends lost 4 bases at V and 2 bases at J; junction bases unmatched: 9. The CDR3 is made up of 18 amino acids. The germline CDR1 and CDR2 sequences are SEHNR and FQNEAQ (reference sequence). Written as DNA, the CDR3 is TGTGCCAGCAGCTCCCGACTAGCGGGGGGCTTACCCACAGATACGCAGTATTTT. Its protein is CASSSRLAGGLPTDTQYF.